This TCR beta chain was captured in a study of CD8 T cells in ankylosing spondylitis. General observations from the study: The study identified a TCR beta motif of 7 or 8 highly homologous variants that appeared characteristic of ankylosing spondylitis blood. Disease-linked clones displayed a CD8+ phenotype and appeared relatively rarely in peripheral blood.

This clonotype was seen many times. Its antigen remains unidentified. CDR1 and CDR2 from the germline V gene are SGHRS and YFSETQ. V was trimmed by 3 bases and J by 6 bases, leaving 22 bases between them. The CDR3 runs to 17 residues. TCRdb analysed the 5' RACE reads with MiXCR anew, one entry per CDR3 protein. The repertoire holds about 200,000 distinct CDR3 sequences, with roughly 12% as singletons. J is TRBJ2-1 and V is TRBV5-1; D is possibly TRBD1 or TRBD2 (5 bases each). This sequence was found in a male donor with ankylosing spondylitis or in good health (not recorded which). Source material: blood, either unsorted or a sorted T cell fraction (not recorded which). CDR3: CASSWPRDPKPPNEQFF. The CDR3 bases are TGCGCCAGCAGCTGGCCCCGGGACCCAAAACCCCCCAATGAGCAGTTCTTC.